This is a list of T cell receptor beta chains from one sample in a study of response to subunit inactivated influenza vaccine. Each CDR3 protein gets one entry after TCRdb re-called the RT-PCR reads with MiXCR. The repertoire holds about 650,000 distinct CDR3 sequences, 12% to 15% seen once, with roughly 7.6% in the top ten. The sequencing here drew on PBMCs from blood, taken around two weeks before vaccination. The receptors were gathered from a man over 45 who received an inactivated influenza vaccine. The CDR3 runs from the conserved cysteine through the conserved F or W. The D gene is left open where the match is weak. Only part of the rows carry a size: once, few, many, or a class if the clone is expanded.

len,d_gene,abundance,j_gene,v_gene,CDR3nt,CDR3aa
14,.,few,TRBJ2-3,TRBV20-1,TGCAGTGCTAGAGATTGGCAGGGCACAGATACGCAGTATTTT,CSARDWQGTDTQYF
15,.,few,TRBJ2-3,TRBV7-2,TGTGCCAGCAGCTTAGACAGGGAGTACATAGATACGCAGTATTTT,CASSLDREYIDTQYF
13,.,few,TRBJ1-5,TRBV5-1,TGCGCCAGCAGCTTGGGGGGTACGGAGCCCCAGCATTTT,CASSLGGTEPQHF
14,.,few,TRBJ1-1,TRBV6-1,TGTGCCAGCACCCCCCAGGTAACGAACACTGAAGCTTTCTTT,CASTPQVTNTEAFF
16,.,few,TRBJ2-7,TRBV7-9,TGTGCCAGCAGCCCATCCCTCGGGGGGCGAATCCACGAGCAGTACTTC,CASSPSLGGRIHEQYF
18,TRBD1,few,TRBJ2-6,TRBV20-1,TGCAGTGCTGGCCAACAGGGGGCCCTTTTACCTGGGGCCAACGTCCTGACTTTC,CSAGQQGALLPGANVLTF
16,.,.,TRBJ2-3,TRBV7-9,TGTGCCAGCAGCTTTTGGGGGGACGCCCCCTCAGATACGCAGTATTTT,CASSFWGDAPSDTQYF
13,.,many,TRBJ1-5,TRBV27,TGTGCCAGCAAAACGGGAGGGGATCAGCCCCAGCATTTT,CASKTGGDQPQHF
14,TRBD2,.,TRBJ2-5,TRBV12-3/TRBV12-4,TGTGCCAGCAGGACCGCGGGGAGGGAAGAGACCCAGTACTTC,CASRTAGREETQYF
12,.,.,TRBJ2-6,TRBV24-1,TGTGCCACTAGTAAGGGGGCCAACGTCCTGACTTTC,CATSKGANVLTF
16,.,many,TRBJ1-1,TRBV4-3,TGCGCCAGCAGCCAAGATCAGGCCGGGACCAACACTGAAGCTTTCTTT,CASSQDQAGTNTEAFF
14,.,many,TRBJ1-4,TRBV4-1,TGCGCCAGCAGCCAAGATAACAGGCGGGAAAAACTGTTTTTT,CASSQDNRREKLFF
13,.,.,TRBJ2-1,TRBV6-2/TRBV6-3,TGTGCCAGCACCCTGGACAGACTCAATGAGCAGTTCTTC,CASTLDRLNEQFF
15,.,many,TRBJ2-2,TRBV12-3/TRBV12-4,TGTGCCAGCAGTTGGACCGGACCAAACACCGGGGAGCTGTTTTTT,CASSWTGPNTGELFF
14,TRBD2,few,TRBJ2-3,TRBV27,TGTGCCAGCACCATTAGCGGGAGTGGATATACGCAGTATTTT,CASTISGSGYTQYF
16,.,.,TRBJ2-3,TRBV4-1,TGCGCCAGCAGCCAGAGGCCCCCGACTAGCACAGATACGCAGTATTTT,CASSQRPPTSTDTQYF
15,.,few,TRBJ1-3,TRBV6-5,TGTGCCAGCAGTTACGGGCAGGGAACTGGAAACACCATATATTTT,CASSYGQGTGNTIYF
15,TRBD1,many,TRBJ2-3,TRBV12-3/TRBV12-4,TGTGCCAGCAGTGTAACGACAGGGATAAGAGATACGCAGTATTTT,CASSVTTGIRDTQYF
14,TRBD2,few,TRBJ2-5,TRBV5-4,TGTGCCAGCTTCTCGGGAGGCATACAAGAGACCCAGTACTTC,CASFSGGIQETQYF
15,.,few,TRBJ2-2,TRBV20-1,TGCAGTGCTAGAGATATAGCGGAGAACACCGGGGAGCTGTTTTTT,CSARDIAENTGELFF
11,.,.,TRBJ2-1,TRBV20-1,TGCAGTGCTAGAGTAGAAAATGAGCAGTTCTTC,CSARVENEQFF
15,.,few,TRBJ2-3,TRBV3-1,TGTGCCAGCAGCCGCCTCGAGCCAGGAGCAGATACGCAGTATTTT,CASSRLEPGADTQYF
16,.,.,TRBJ1-1,TRBV7-9,TGTGCCAGCATCCCTGAGCGTACTGGGAGTGACACTGAAGCTTTCTTT,CASIPERTGSDTEAFF
16,TRBD2,many,TRBJ2-1,TRBV20-1,TGCAGTGCTAGAGACAGACTAGCGGGAGTCCTCAATGAGCAGTTCTTC,CSARDRLAGVLNEQFF
17,.,many,TRBJ1-1,TRBV24-1,TGTGCCACCAGTGGTTTCAAGTTCAGCGCCCTTAACACTGAAGCTTTCTTT,CATSGFKFSALNTEAFF
15,TRBD1,few,TRBJ1-5,TRBV4-1,TGCGCCAGCAGCCAGGCCGGGACAGAGAATCAGCCCCAGCATTTT,CASSQAGTENQPQHF
14,TRBD2,.,TRBJ2-4,TRBV28,TGTGCCAGCAGTCCACCCGGGAGGGGAGGCATTCAGTACTTC,CASSPPGRGGIQYF
13,.,many,TRBJ2-3,TRBV28,TGTGCCAGCACCTTGGGCCGGGGAGATACGCAGTATTTT,CASTLGRGDTQYF
14,TRBD1,many,TRBJ1-5,TRBV11-2,TGTGCCAGCAGTCAGGGGGCGGGCAATCAGCCCCAGCATTTT,CASSQGAGNQPQHF
17,.,few,TRBJ2-1,TRBV5-5,TGTGCCAGCAGCCTTATAACCGGGCCTGTGGGGGACAATGAGCAGTTCTTC,CASSLITGPVGDNEQFF
16,.,few,TRBJ2-4,TRBV28,TGTGCTTCAGGAATGCCCCCCCTTATCTCCAAAAACATTCAGTACTTC,CASGMPPLISKNIQYF
15,.,.,TRBJ2-2,TRBV11-2,TGTGCCAGCAGCCGAGGATATTACTACACCGGGGAGCTGTTTTTT,CASSRGYYYTGELFF
13,.,many,TRBJ1-1,TRBV20-1,TGCAGTGCTAGAGATAGCAGGGTCGGTGAAGCTTTCTTT,CSARDSRVGEAFF
16,TRBD2,few,TRBJ2-1,TRBV5-1,TGCGCCAGCAGCTTGGACACAGTTACTAGCGGGAATGAGCAGTTCTTC,CASSLDTVTSGNEQFF
15,.,few,TRBJ2-1,TRBV11-2,TGTGCCAGCAATCTACTTGCGAGCTCCTACAATGAGCAGTTCTTC,CASNLLASSYNEQFF
17,TRBD1,.,TRBJ1-2,TRBV4-3,TGCGTCAGCAGCCAAGATCTCGTCCGGGACAGGTCGAGGGGCTACACCTTC,CVSSQDLVRDRSRGYTF
13,.,few,TRBJ1-1,TRBV6-1,TGTGCCAGCACTCTTCAGGTCAACACTGAAGCTTTCTTT,CASTLQVNTEAFF
17,.,few,TRBJ2-3,TRBV28,TGTGCCAGCACCCCCAGCAGGGCACCGGCGGGGACAGATACGCAGTATTTT,CASTPSRAPAGTDTQYF
15,.,.,TRBJ2-7,TRBV10-3,TGTGCCATCAGAGTAGCGGGACAGGGACCCTACGAGCAGTACTTC,CAIRVAGQGPYEQYF
15,.,few,TRBJ2-1,TRBV7-2,TGTGCCAGCAGCGTAGGGACCCGCTCCTACAATGAGCAGTTCTTC,CASSVGTRSYNEQFF
16,.,.,TRBJ1-3,TRBV2,TGTGCCAGCAGTGAACGGGCAGGCTACTCTGGAAACACCATATATTTT,CASSERAGYSGNTIYF
14,.,few,TRBJ1-6,TRBV25-1,TGTGCCAGCAGTGCGGGCCTATCGAGATCACCCCTCCACTTT,CASSAGLSRSPLHF
16,TRBD1,.,TRBJ1-6,TRBV4-2,TGTGCCAGCAGCCAAGGAGGGACAGGGTTTGATTCACCCCTCCACTTT,CASSQGGTGFDSPLHF
14,TRBD1,.,TRBJ2-7,TRBV28,TGTGCCAGCAGTCGGGACAGGGGTCCGTGGGGGCAGTACTTC,CASSRDRGPWGQYF